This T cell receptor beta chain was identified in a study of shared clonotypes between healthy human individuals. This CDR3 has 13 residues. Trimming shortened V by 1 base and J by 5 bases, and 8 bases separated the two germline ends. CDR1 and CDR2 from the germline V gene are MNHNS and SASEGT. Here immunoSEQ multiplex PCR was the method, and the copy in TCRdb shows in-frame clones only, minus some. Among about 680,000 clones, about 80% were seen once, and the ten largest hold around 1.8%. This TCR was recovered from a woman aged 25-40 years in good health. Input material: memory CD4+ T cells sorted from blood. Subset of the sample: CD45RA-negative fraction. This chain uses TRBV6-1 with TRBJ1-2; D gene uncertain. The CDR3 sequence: CASSEEGLYGYTF. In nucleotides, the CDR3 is TGTGCCAGCAGTGAAGAGGGCTTATATGGCTACACCTTC.